These T cell receptor beta chains were read from a single sample in a study of CD8 T cells in Susac syndrome. Each CDR3 protein is one row after TCRdb ran MiXCR on the immunoSEQ multiplex PCR reads. The top ten hold approximately 0.4% of the sample, which has 73,000 or so distinct CDR3 sequences, roughly 95% seen once. Material for sequencing was CD8+ T cells from PBMCs. The receptors shown here come from a human donor with multiple sclerosis. Both conserved end residues are part of each CDR3. The D gene is left open where the match is weak. Some rows mark clone size as missing; the rest say once, few, many or name a class of expanded clone.

J,D,size,V,CDR3,DNA
TRBJ2-5,NA,NA,TRBV27,CASALWGIQETQYF,TGTGCCAGCGCCCTGTGGGGGATCCAAGAGACCCAGTACTTC
TRBJ2-7,NA,once,TRBV7-2,CASSSGDYEQYF,TGTGCCAGCAGCTCGGGGGACTACGAGCAGTACTTC
TRBJ2-1,NA,NA,TRBV12-3/TRBV12-4,CASSLEGPGNEQFF,TGTGCCAGCAGTTTGGAGGGGCCTGGCAATGAGCAGTTCTTC
TRBJ2-5,NA,few,TRBV6-1,CAISESKETQYF,TGTGCCATCAGTGAGTCGAAAGAGACCCAGTACTTC
TRBJ1-3,TRBD1,NA,TRBV4-2,CASSQVGTGENTIYF,TGTGCCAGCAGCCAAGTAGGGACAGGTGAAAACACCATATATTTT
TRBJ1-1,TRBD1,NA,TRBV29-1,CSGETGMNTEAFF,TGCAGCGGCGAGACAGGGATGAACACTGAAGCTTTCTTT
TRBJ1-1,NA,NA,TRBV7-6,CASSLALGRGNTEAFF,TGTGCCAGCAGCTTAGCGCTTGGAAGGGGGAACACTGAAGCTTTCTTT
TRBJ2-5,NA,NA,TRBV9,CASSVRQGFQETQYF,TGTGCCAGCAGCGTACGGCAAGGGTTCCAAGAGACCCAGTACTTC
TRBJ2-1,TRBD2,NA,TRBV6-2/TRBV6-3,CASSYSERGNRNEQFF,TGTGCCAGCAGTTACTCAGAGCGGGGAAATCGCAATGAGCAGTTCTTC
TRBJ2-7,TRBD1,NA,TRBV13,CASSLQGAYEQYF,TGTGCCAGCAGCTTACAGGGGGCCTACGAGCAGTACTTC
TRBJ2-1,NA,NA,TRBV19,CASSKGPYNEQFF,TGTGCCAGTAGTAAGGGTCCCTACAATGAGCAGTTCTTC
TRBJ1-1,NA,NA,TRBV29-1,CSTMGGTEAFF,TGCAGCACCATGGGGGGAACTGAAGCTTTCTTT
TRBJ2-5,NA,once,TRBV18,CASSPPEEWETQYF,TGTGCCAGCTCACCACCTGAGGAGTGGGAGACCCAGTACTTC
TRBJ1-1,TRBD1,NA,TRBV25-1,CASSEWDSSGTEAFF,TGTGCCAGCAGTGAATGGGACAGCTCCGGGACTGAAGCTTTCTTT
TRBJ2-2,TRBD1,NA,TRBV27,CASSFRGIDTGELFF,TGTGCCAGCAGTTTCAGGGGGATCGACACCGGGGAGCTGTTTTTT